This T cell receptor (beta chain) is from a study of blood T cells in healthy people across ages. Study-level points and caveats: Diversity of TCR beta per million T cells declined in a roughly linear way with age.

Germline assignment: CDR1 SGHTA and CDR2 FQGNSA. V was trimmed by 5 bases and J by 6 bases, leaving 12 bases between them. The CDR3 runs to 13 residues. This clonotype has only a few counts. The antigen is undetermined. A J-beta primer mix and a sample-barcoded 5' primer were used in a second PCR of roughly 7 to 12 cycles. From the 5' RACE reads, TCRdb called clonotypes with MiXCR, one entry per CDR3 protein. The sample consists of approximately 1,000,000 distinct CDR3 sequences, around two fifths of them appearing once. This TCR was recovered from a man younger than 35 in good health. This rearrangement joins TRBV7-2 to TRBJ2-3, with D hard to call. Sequencing was performed on blood. Here the CDR3 reads CASSPQSQDTQYF. CDR3 sequence (DNA): TGTGCCAGCAGCCCTCAAAGTCAGGATACGCAGTATTTT.